These T cell receptor beta chains were read from a single sample in a study of sequential checkpoint blockade in melanoma. Clones were sequenced by immunoSEQ multiplex PCR, and TCRdb holds only the in-frame ones, with some missing. The sample has approximately 6,300 clones; roughly 26% are singletons. Sample: tumor tissue (inferred from file names), taken from a patient given nivolumab and ipilimumab in sequence. The source is a human donor with melanoma. CDR3s leave out the opening cysteine and the closing phenylalanine or tryptophan.

TRBV6-8 | ASSYKTVEFPEAF
TRBV9 | ASSVGQVDTQY
TRBV6-8 | ASSYGTGKTDTQY
TRBV11-3 | ASSLGWQEEETQY
TRBV11-3 | ASSLGLRPDTQY
TRBV11-3 | ASSLGAGASYNEQF
TRBV28 | ASPCPPDRAQETQY
TRBV11-3 | ASSLELAGGSETQY
TRBV28 | ASHLSTAGQAREQY
TRBV6-8 | AKKSPGQLIGYT
TRBV23-1 | ASSHTGTGPYEQY
TRBV5-1 | ASRRDTGTGNTIY
TRBV9 | ASSVEGTEGTDTQY
TRBV19 | ASSIPTGRLRNEQF
TRBV11-3 | ASSLPTSRIGDEQF
TRBV6-8 | ASSAGTGVYGYT
TRBV23-1 | ASSPRREETQY
TRBV30 | AWTSGPFREQY
TRBV30 | AWMRVGEAF
TRBV9 | ASSVQHNEKLF
TRBV9 | ASTPGQVQETQY
TRBV10-2 | ASSEQGSEQY
TRBV11-3 | ASSPDRAIETQY
TRBV5-1 | ASSLVAEIYGYT
TRBV30 | AWTAGQGNQPQH
TRBV9 | ASSAHRGPGTEAF
TRBV23-1 | ASSQSGQPTDTQY
TRBV18 | ASSLQEREAF
TRBV6-8 | ASSYTQGNQPQH
TRBV18 | ASSPQSPNEKLF
TRBV18 | ASSPGGVFGQPQH
TRBV6-8 | ASSYTGGADTEAF
TRBV28 | ASSLSDGAMGTEAF
TRBV11-3 | ASSSATGDENTGELF
TRBV28 | ASSLWTSGTSYNEQF
TRBV6-8 | ASSSPGLAGQETQY
TRBV18 | ASSPGLADEQY
TRBV5-1 | ASSPNGGRQNNEQF
TRBV28 | ASSFGGGGKYEQY
TRBV28 | ASSLWTPSESSDEQF